The 2 T cell receptor beta chains presented below share a single source sample, sequenced in a study of cytomegalovirus exposure and HLA in healthy donors. Primers for the PCR totalled 60 Vbeta and 13 Jbeta. The repertoire was sequenced with immunoSEQ multiplex PCR; TCRdb's copy has only in-frame clones and lacks some. Of 150,000 or so clones in the sample, approximately 80% were seen once. The sequenced sample was PBMCs. All receptors come from a man aged 30-40 years in good health and CMV-seropositive.

V usage is TRBV5-5 and J usage is TRBJ1-2, with 9 bases aligning to TRBD1. Germline lookup yields CDR1 SGHKS and CDR2 YYEKEE (reference sequence). This CDR3 region has 15 residues. V trimming: 7 bases; J trimming: 0 bases; junction bases outside the gene matches: 7. In nucleotides, the CDR3 is TGTGCCAGCGGGGAACAGGGGGCGACTAACTATGGCTACACCTTC. As protein: CASGEQGATNYGYTF.

The chain couples TRBV10-1 to TRBJ2-7; 9 bases are shared with TRBD2. The V gene's germline CDR1 is WNHNN and CDR2 SYGVQD (reference sequence). The CDR3 loop spans 14 amino acids. The junction had 7 bases not matched to a gene; V was cut back by 4 bases and J by 6 bases. The CDR3 bases are TGCGCCAGCAGTGGACCGGGACTAGCCAGCGAGCAGTACTTC. Its translation: CASSGPGLASEQYF.